This is a list of T cell receptor beta chains from one sample in a study of cytomegalovirus exposure and HLA in healthy donors. Here immunoSEQ multiplex PCR was the method, and the copy in TCRdb shows in-frame clones only, minus some. The sample contains around 300,000 clones, nearly 90% of which appear only once. The sample taken for sequencing was PBMCs. Receptors were obtained from a man aged 30-40 years in good health and CMV-seronegative. Both conserved end residues are part of each CDR3. Not all rows give a size; the values are once, few, many and, for expanded clones, a class.

CDR3 length | clone size | V gene | CDR3 protein
14 | - | TRBV29-1 | CSVEDPTQGYEQYF
15 | - | TRBV6-5 | CASSLQGAGANVLTF
13 | few | TRBV7-2 | CASSFWTEAEAFF
16 | - | TRBV19 | CASSISGVKVNTEAFF
15 | - | TRBV5-4 | CASSLPGVGTDTQYF
15 | - | TRBV27 | CASRARGGTGGEQYF
16 | - | TRBV10-1 | CASSEFSGGVTDTQYF
13 | - | TRBV5-6 | CASSSGRNTEAFF
14 | - | TRBV27 | CASSFRQGFSPLHF
15 | - | TRBV15 | CATSSTGSWHTEAFF
15 | - | TRBV7-9 | CASSLTSGGYNEQFF
14 | few | TRBV2 | CASSAREGVGPQHF
17 | - | TRBV7-2 | CASSFWNRGSSNYGYTF
18 | once | TRBV7-2 | CASSSQPGTVKAKNIQYF
12 | - | TRBV7-9 | CASSFSSYEQYF
14 | - | TRBV27 | CASRPGGFFQPQHF
13 | once | TRBV30 | CAWSGGARETQYF
13 | once | TRBV5-4 | CASSLGGVTEAFF
14 | - | TRBV6-6 | CASSYGGQYGEQYF
14 | - | TRBV7-2 | CASSLAAQYNEQFF
15 | - | TRBV6-1 | CASRRTGGFDQPQHF
14 | - | TRBV30 | CASRLGPGLAEAFF
13 | - | TRBV7-2 | CASSSPRRGEAFF
15 | - | TRBV18 | CASSPSGGSSYEQYF